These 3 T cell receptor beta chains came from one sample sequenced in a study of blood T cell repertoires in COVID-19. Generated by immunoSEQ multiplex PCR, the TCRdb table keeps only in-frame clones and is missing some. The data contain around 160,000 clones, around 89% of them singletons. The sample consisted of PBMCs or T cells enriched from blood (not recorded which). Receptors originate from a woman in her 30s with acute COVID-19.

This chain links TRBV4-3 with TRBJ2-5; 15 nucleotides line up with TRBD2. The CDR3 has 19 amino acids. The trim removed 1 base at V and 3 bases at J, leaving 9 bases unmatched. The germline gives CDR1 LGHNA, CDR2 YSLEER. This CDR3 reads CASSQVAGLAGGTKETQYF. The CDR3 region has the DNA TGCGCCAGCAGCCAAGTTGCGGGACTAGCGGGAGGCACGAAAGAGACCCAGTACTTC.

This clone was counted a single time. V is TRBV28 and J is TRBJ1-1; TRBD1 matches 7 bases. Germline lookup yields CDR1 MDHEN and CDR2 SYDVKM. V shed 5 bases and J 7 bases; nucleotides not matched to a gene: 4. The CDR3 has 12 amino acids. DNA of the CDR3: TGTGCCAGCAGTCTCCGGGACAGTGAAGCTTTCTTT. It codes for CASSLRDSEAFF.

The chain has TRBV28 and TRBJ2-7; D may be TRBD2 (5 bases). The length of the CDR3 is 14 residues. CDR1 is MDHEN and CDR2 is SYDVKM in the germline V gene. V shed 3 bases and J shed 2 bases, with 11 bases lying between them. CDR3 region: CASSLGDGPYEQYF. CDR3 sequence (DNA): TGTGCCAGCAGTTTGGGAGACGGACCCTACGAGCAGTACTTC.